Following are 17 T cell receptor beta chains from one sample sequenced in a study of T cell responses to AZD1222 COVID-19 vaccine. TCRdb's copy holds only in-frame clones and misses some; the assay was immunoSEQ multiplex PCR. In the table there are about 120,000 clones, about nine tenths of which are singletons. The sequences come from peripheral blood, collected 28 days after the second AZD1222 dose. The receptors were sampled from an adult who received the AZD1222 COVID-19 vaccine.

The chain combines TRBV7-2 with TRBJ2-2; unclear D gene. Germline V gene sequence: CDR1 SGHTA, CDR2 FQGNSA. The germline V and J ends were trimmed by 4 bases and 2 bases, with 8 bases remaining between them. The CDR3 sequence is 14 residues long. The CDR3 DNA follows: TGTGCCAGCAGCTCAAGACTCAACACCGGGGAGCTGTTTTTT. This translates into CASSSRLNTGELFF.

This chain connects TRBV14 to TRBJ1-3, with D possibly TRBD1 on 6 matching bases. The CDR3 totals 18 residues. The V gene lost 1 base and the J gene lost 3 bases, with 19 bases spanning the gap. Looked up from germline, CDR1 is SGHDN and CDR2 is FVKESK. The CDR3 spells CASSQGGGSLHYGNTIYF. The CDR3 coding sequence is TGTGCCAGCAGCCAAGGTGGGGGCAGCCTCCACTATGGAAACACCATATATTTT.

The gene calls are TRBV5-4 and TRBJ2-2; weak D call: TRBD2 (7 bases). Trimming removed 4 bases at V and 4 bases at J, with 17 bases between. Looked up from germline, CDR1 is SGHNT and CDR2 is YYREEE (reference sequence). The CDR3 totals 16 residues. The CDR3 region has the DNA TGTGCCAGCAGCCCCGGACGGGGGGCGGGCACCGGGGAGCTGTTTTTT. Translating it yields CASSPGRGAGTGELFF. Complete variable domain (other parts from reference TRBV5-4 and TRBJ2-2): ETGVTQSPTHLIKTRGQQVTLRCSSQSGHNTVSWYQQALGQGPQFIFQYYREEENGRGNFPPRFSGLQFPNYSSELNVNALELDDSALYLCASSPGRGAGTGELFFGEGSRLTVL.

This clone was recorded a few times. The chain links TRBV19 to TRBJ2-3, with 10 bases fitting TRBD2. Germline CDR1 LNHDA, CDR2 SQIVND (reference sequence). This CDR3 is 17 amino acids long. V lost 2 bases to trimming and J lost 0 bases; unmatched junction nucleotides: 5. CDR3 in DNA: TGTGCCAGTAGTATAAGGGTACTAGCGGGGAGCACAGATACGCAGTATTTT. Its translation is CASSIRVLAGSTDTQYF.

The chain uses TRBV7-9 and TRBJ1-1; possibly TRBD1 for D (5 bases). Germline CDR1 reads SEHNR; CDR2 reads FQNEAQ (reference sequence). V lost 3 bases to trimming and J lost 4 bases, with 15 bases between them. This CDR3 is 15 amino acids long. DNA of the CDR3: TGTGCCAGCAGCTTGTACCTCCAGGGTGTCACTGAAGCTTTCTTT. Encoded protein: CASSLYLQGVTEAFF.

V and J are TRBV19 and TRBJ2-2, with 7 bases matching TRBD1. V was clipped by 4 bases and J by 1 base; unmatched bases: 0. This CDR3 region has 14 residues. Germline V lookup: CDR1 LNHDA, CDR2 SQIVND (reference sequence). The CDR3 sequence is CASSRDRNTGELFF. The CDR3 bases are TGTGCCAGTAGTAGGGACAGGAACACCGGGGAGCTGTTTTTT.

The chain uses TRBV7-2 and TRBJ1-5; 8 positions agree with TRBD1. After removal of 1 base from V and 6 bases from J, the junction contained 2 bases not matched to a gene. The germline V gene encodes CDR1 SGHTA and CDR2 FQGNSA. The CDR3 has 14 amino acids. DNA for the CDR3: TGTGCCAGCAGCTTAGGCAGGGGGCCTCAGCCCCAGCATTTT. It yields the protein CASSLGRGPQPQHF.

The CDR3 is CASGTGGTEAFF. The CDR3 nucleotides read TGTGCCAGCGGAACAGGGGGCACTGAAGCTTTCTTT. The rearrangement uses TRBV28 and TRBJ1-1, with TRBD1 identical over 8 bases. The CDR3 sequence is 12 residues long. V lost 8 bases to trimming and J lost 4 bases; unmatched junction nucleotides: 3. The V gene's germline CDR1 is MDHEN and CDR2 SYDVKM.

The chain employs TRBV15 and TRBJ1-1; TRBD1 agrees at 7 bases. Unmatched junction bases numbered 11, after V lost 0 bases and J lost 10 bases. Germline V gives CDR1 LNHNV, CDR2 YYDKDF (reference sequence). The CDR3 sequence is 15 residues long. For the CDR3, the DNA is TGTGCCACCAGCAGAGATAGGGGGCGGGGCCCTGTAGCTTTCTTT. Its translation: CATSRDRGRGPVAFF.

The CDR3 DNA sequence: TGTGCCAGTAGTGTGCAGGGAACTAATGAAAAACTGTTTTTT. Residues: CASSVQGTNEKLFF. The chain employs TRBV19 and TRBJ1-4; D is perhaps TRBD1 (5 bases). V gave up 5 bases and J gave up 1 base, with 8 bases separating them. This CDR3 is built from 14 residues. In germline, CDR1 is LNHDA, CDR2 SQIVND (reference sequence).

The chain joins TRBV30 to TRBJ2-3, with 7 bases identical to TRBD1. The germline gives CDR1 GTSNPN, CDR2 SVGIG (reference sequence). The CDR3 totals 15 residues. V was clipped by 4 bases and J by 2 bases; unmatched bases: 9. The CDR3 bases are TGTGCCTGGATTCCGACAGGGATTCTCACAGATACGCAGTATTTT. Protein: CAWIPTGILTDTQYF.

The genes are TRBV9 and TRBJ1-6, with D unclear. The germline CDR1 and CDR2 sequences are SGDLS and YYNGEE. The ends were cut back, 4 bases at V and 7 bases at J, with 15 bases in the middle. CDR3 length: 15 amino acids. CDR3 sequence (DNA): TGTGCCAGCAGCCCCGGGTCCCACAACAATTCACCCCTCCACTTT. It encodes CASSPGSHNNSPLHF.

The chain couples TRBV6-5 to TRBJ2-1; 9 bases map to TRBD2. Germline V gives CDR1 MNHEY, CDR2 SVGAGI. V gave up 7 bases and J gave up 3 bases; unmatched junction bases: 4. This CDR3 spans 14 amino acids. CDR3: CASNLAGNYNEQFF. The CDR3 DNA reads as TGTGCCAGCAATCTAGCGGGGAACTACAATGAGCAGTTCTTC.

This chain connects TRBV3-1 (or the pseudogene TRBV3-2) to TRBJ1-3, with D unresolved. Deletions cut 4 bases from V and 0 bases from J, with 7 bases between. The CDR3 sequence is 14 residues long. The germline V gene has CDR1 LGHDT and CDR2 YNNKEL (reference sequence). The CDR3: CASSPQSSGNTIYF. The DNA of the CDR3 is TGTGCCAGCAGCCCACAGAGCTCTGGAAACACCATATATTTT.

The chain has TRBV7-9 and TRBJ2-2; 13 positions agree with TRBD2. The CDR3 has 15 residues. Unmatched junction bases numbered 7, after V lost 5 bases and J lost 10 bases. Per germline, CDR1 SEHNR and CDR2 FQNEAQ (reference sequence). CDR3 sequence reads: CASSQTSGGASELFF. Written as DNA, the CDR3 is TGTGCCAGCAGCCAAACTAGCGGGGGGGCCTCGGAGCTGTTTTTT.

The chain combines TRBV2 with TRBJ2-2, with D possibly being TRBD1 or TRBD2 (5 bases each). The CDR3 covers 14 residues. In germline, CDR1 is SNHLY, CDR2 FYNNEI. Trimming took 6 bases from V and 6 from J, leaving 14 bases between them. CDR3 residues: CASRGPTAAGELFF. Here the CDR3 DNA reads TGTGCCAGCAGGGGGCCAACAGCGGCCGGGGAGCTGTTTTTT.

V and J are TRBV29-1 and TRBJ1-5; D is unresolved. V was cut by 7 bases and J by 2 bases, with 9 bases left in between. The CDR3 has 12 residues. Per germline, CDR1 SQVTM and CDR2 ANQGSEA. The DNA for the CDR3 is TGCAGCGCACGGTGGGGCAATCAGCCCCAGCATTTT. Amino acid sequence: CSARWGNQPQHF. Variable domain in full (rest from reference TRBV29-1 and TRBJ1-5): SAVISQKPSRDICQRGTSLTIQCQVDSQVTMMFWYRQQPGQSLTLIATANQGSEATYESGFVIDKFPISRPNLTFSTLTVSNMSPEDSSIYLCSARWGNQPQHFGDGTRLSIL.